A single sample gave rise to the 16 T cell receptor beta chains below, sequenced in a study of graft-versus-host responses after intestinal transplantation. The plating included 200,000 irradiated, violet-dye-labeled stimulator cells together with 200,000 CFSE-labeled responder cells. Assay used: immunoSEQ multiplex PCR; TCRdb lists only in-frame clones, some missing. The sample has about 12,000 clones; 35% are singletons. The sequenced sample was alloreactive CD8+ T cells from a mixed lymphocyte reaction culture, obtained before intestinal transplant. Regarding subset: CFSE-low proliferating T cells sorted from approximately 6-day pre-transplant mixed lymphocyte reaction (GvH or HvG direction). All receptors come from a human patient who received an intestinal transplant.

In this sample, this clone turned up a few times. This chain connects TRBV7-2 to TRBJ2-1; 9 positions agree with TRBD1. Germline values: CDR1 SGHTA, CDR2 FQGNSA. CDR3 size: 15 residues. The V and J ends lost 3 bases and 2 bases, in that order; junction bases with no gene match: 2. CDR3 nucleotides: TGTGCCAGCAGCTTCGGGACAGGGACCTACAATGAGCAGTTCTTC. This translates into CASSFGTGTYNEQFF.

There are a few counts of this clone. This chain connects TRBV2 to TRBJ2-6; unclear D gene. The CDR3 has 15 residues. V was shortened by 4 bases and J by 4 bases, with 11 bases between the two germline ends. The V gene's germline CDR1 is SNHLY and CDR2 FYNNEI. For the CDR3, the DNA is TGTGCCAGCAGTGGGTCCGCCTCGGGGGCCAACGTCCTGACTTTC. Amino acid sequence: CASSGSASGANVLTF.

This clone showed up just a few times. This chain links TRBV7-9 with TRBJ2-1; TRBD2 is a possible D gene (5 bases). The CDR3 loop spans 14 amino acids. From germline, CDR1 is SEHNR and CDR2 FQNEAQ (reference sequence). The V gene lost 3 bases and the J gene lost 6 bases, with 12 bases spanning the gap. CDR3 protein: CASSFTDGINEQFF. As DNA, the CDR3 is TGTGCCAGCAGCTTCACAGACGGGATCAATGAGCAGTTCTTC.

The chain's CDR3 is CASSSPPGFGLTGELFF. CDR3 coding DNA: TGTGCCAGCAGTTCCCCTCCAGGGTTTGGACTCACCGGGGAGCTGTTTTTT. The chain combines TRBV27 with TRBJ2-2; D tentatively reads TRBD1 or TRBD2 (5 bases each). The CDR3 consists of 17 residues. The germline V and J ends were trimmed by 4 bases and 4 bases, with 19 bases remaining between them. The germline gives CDR1 MNHEY, CDR2 SMNVEV (reference sequence).

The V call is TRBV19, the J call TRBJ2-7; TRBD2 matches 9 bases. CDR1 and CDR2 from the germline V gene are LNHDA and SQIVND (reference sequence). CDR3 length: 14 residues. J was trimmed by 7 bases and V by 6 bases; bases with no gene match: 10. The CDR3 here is CASSLAGQMREQYF. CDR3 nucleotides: TGTGCCAGTAGCCTAGCGGGACAGATGAGGGAGCAGTACTTC.

The CDR3 DNA sequence: TGTGCCAGCAGTGACTGGACTAGCAGGGAGACCCAGTACTTC. Amino acid sequence: CASSDWTSRETQYF. The V call is TRBV6-5, the J call TRBJ2-5; 8 nucleotides align to TRBD2. The CDR3 is 14 residues long. CDR1 is MNHEY and CDR2 is SVGAGI in the germline V gene. Germline trimming cut 5 bases from V and 5 bases from J; bases unmatched to any gene: 7.

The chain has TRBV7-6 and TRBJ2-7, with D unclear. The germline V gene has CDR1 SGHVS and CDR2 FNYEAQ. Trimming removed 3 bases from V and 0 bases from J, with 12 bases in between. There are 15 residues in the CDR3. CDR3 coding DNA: TGTGCCAGCAGCTTGTCTCTACTTTCCTCCTACGAGCAGTACTTC. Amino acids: CASSLSLLSSYEQYF. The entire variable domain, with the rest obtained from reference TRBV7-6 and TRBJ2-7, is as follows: GAGVSQSPRYKVTKRGQDVALRCDPISGHVSLYWYRQALGQGPEFLTYFNYEAQQDKSGLPNDRFSAERPEGSISTLTIQRTEQRDSAMYRCASSLSLLSSYEQYFGPGTRLTVT.

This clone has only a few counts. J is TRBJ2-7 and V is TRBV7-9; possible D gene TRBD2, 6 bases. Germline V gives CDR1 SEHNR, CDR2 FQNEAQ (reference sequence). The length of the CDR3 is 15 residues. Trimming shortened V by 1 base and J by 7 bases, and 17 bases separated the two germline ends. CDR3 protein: CASSLGRGAGGEQYF. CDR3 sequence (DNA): TGTGCCAGCAGCTTAGGACGCGGGGCCGGAGGGGAGCAGTACTTC.

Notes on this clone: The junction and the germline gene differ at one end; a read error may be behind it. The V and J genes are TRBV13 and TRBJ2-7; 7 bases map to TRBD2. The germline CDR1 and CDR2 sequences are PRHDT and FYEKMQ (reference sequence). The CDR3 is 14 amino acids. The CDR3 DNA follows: TGTGCCAGCAGCGTAGGCGGGAGCTCCTACGAGCAGTACTTC. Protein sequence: CASSVGGSSYEQYF.

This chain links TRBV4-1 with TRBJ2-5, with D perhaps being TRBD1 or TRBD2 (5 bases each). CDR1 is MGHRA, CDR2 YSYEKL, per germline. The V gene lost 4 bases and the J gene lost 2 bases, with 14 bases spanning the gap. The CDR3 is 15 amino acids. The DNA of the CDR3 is TGCGCCAGCAGCCGGACGTCTGGGGGTCAAGAGACCCAGTACTTC. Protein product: CASSRTSGGQETQYF.

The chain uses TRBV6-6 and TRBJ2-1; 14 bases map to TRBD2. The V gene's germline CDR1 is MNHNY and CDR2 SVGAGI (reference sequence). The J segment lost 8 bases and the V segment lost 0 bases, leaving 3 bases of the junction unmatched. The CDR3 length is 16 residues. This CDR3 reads CASSYSGTSGSDEQFF. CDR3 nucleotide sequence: TGTGCCAGCAGTTACTCGGGGACTAGCGGGAGTGATGAGCAGTTCTTC.

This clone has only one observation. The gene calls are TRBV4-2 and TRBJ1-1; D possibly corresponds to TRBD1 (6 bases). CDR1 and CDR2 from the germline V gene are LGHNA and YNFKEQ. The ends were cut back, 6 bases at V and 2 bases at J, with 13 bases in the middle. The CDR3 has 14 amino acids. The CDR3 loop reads CASSRDRLNTEAFF. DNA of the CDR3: TGTGCCAGCAGTCGCGACAGGCTCAACACTGAAGCTTTCTTT.

The CDR3 loop reads CASSYSGSDGYTF. The CDR3 DNA follows: TGTGCCAGCAGTTACTCAGGGTCCGATGGCTACACCTTC. This chain uses TRBV6-5 with TRBJ1-2, with D unresolved. Per the germline V gene, CDR1 is MNHEY and CDR2 is SVGAGI. The CDR3 is made up of 13 amino acids. Trimming pared 0 bases from V and 6 bases from J, leaving 8 bases between.

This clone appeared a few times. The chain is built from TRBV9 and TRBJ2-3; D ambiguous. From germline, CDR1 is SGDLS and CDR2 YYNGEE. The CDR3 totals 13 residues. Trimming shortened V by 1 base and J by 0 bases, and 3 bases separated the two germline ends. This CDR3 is CASSVLSTDTQYF. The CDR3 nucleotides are TGTGCCAGCAGCGTACTGAGCACAGATACGCAGTATTTT.

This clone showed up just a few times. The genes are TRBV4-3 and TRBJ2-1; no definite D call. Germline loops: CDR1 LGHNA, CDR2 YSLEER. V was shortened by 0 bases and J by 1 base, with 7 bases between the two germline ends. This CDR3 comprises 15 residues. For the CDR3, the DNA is TGCGCCAGCAGCCAAGAATGGGTTTCCTACAATGAGCAGTTCTTC. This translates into CASSQEWVSYNEQFF.

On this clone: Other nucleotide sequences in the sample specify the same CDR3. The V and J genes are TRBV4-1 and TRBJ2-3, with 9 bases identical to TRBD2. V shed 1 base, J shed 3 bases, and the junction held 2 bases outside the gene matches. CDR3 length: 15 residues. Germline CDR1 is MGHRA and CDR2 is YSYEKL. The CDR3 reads CASSQVAGATDTQYF. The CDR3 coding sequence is TGCGCCAGCAGCCAAGTAGCGGGAGCAACAGATACGCAGTATTTT.